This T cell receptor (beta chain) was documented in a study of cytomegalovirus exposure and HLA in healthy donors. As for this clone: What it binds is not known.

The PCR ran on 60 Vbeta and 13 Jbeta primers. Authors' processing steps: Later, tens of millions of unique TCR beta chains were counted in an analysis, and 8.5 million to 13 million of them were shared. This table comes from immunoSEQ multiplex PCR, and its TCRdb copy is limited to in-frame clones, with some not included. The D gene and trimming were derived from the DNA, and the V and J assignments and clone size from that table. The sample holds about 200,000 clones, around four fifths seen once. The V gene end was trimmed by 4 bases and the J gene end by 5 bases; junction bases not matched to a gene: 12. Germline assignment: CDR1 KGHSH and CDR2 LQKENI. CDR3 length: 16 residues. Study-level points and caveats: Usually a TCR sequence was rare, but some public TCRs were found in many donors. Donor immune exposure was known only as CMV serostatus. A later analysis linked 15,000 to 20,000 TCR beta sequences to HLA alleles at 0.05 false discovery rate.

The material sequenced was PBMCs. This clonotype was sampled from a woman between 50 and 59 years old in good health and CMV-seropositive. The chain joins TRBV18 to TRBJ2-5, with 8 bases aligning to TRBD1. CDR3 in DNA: TGTGCCAGCTCACTCGGGACAGGAGAGGCTGGGGAGACCCAGTACTTC. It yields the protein CASSLGTGEAGETQYF.